This section outlines one TCR beta chain sequence together with its context. This sample is drawn from a study of shared clonotypes between healthy human individuals. TCRdb's copy holds only in-frame clones and misses some; the assay was immunoSEQ multiplex PCR. Of about 960,000 clones listed, approximately 80% were seen once; the top ten hold about 1.5%. This TCR came from a young man in good health. Sequenced: memory CD4+ T cells sorted from blood. Sample subset: CD45RA-negative fraction.

CDR3 DNA sequence: TGTGCCAGCAGCCTCTCGAGGACAGGGAAAGATGAAAAACTGTTTTTT. Protein: CASSLSRTGKDEKLFF. The V gene is TRBV7-9, the J gene TRBJ1-4, with TRBD1 matching 8 bases. The germline V gene has CDR1 SEHNR and CDR2 FQNEAQ (reference sequence). After removal of 5 bases from V and 6 bases from J, the junction contained 11 bases not matched to a gene. The CDR3 spans 16 residues.